One sample yielded the 11 T cell receptor beta chains listed below, sequenced in a study of shared clonotypes between healthy human individuals. Here immunoSEQ multiplex PCR was the method, and the copy in TCRdb shows in-frame clones only, minus some. The sample includes about 480,000 clones, 79% seen only once; the top ten take 13%. The sample comprised PBMCs. These receptor sequences come from a woman aged 40 to 50 in good health. Some clones in this sample may be carry-over from other donors' samples.

The V call is TRBV5-4, the J call TRBJ2-7; a weak D match, TRBD2 (6 bases). Germline V CDR1 and CDR2: SGHNT, YYREEE (reference sequence). V lost 3 bases, J lost 4 bases, and 17 bases lay in between. There are 15 residues in the CDR3. The CDR3 here is CASSWSGGRSYEQYF. The CDR3 coding sequence is TGTGCCAGCAGCTGGAGCGGAGGGCGATCGTACGAGCAGTACTTC.

The chain is built from TRBV27 and TRBJ1-2; 11 positions match TRBD1. This CDR3 has 15 residues. Per the germline V gene, CDR1 is MNHEY and CDR2 is SMNVEV (reference sequence). The V segment lost 6 bases and the J segment 4 bases; nucleotides outside the gene matches: 7. In DNA, the CDR3 is TGTGCCAGCAGACCCTGGACAGGGGGCGTCTATGGCTACACCTTC. Residues: CASRPWTGGVYGYTF.

V gene TRBV12-5 combines with J gene TRBJ2-3, with 13 nucleotides matching TRBD2. V dropped 6 bases and J dropped 2; count of bases not matched to a gene: 5. CDR3 length: 16 amino acids. Germline lookup yields CDR1 LGHNT and CDR2 FRNRAP. Written as DNA, the CDR3 is TGTGCTAGTGGCCACGGACTAGCGGGAGTCACAGATACGCAGTATTTT. This encodes CASGHGLAGVTDTQYF.

The CDR3 region is CASSLVTGQGYTF. The CDR3 DNA reads as TGTGCCAGCAGCTTAGTTACAGGGCAGGGCTACACCTTC. The V gene is TRBV7-6, the J gene TRBJ1-2; TRBD1 is a possible D gene (6 bases). CDR1 and CDR2 (germline): SGHVS, FNYEAQ. Trimming shortened V by 1 base and J by 8 bases, and 11 bases separated the two germline ends. This CDR3 has 13 amino acids.

V usage is TRBV28 and J usage is TRBJ2-3, with 8 bases aligning to TRBD2. The V gene end was trimmed by 4 bases and the J gene end by 2 bases; junction bases not matched to a gene: 5. Germline V CDR1 and CDR2: MDHEN, SYDVKM. The CDR3 is made up of 15 amino acids. CDR3 protein: CASSWAGGNTDTQYF. DNA for the CDR3: TGTGCCAGCAGTTGGGCGGGAGGAAACACAGATACGCAGTATTTT.

CDR3 sequence (DNA): TGTGCCAGCAGTTTATTAGCGTCGAGGGGCACAGATACGCAGTATTTT. It translates to CASSLLASRGTDTQYF. This rearrangement joins TRBV27 to TRBJ2-3; tentatively, D is TRBD2 (5 bases). Germline assignment: CDR1 MNHEY and CDR2 SMNVEV (reference sequence). The CDR3 covers 16 residues. The V end lost 1 base, the J end lost 1 base, and 12 bases lay between the germline ends.

This chain uses TRBV6-5 with TRBJ1-2; maybe TRBD1 (5 bases). V lost 11 bases to trimming and J lost 3 bases, with 13 bases between them. The CDR3 extends over 12 amino acids. CDR1 and CDR2 (germline): MNHEY, SVGAGI. The DNA for the CDR3 is TGTGCCGTGAGATGGGGCGACTATGGCTACACCTTC. It yields the protein CAVRWGDYGYTF.

The chain combines TRBV9 with TRBJ1-1; 7 nucleotides line up with TRBD1. J lost 0 bases, V lost 4 bases, and 6 bases had no gene match. In germline, CDR1 is SGDLS, CDR2 YYNGEE. The CDR3 covers 15 residues. Here the CDR3 DNA reads TGTGCCAGCAGCACCAGACAGGGTTTGAACACTGAAGCTTTCTTT. Protein: CASSTRQGLNTEAFF. The complete variable domain, with remaining parts taken from reference TRBV9 and TRBJ1-1, reads DSGVTQTPKHLITATGQRVTLRCSPRSGDLSVYWYQQSLDQGLQFLIQYYNGEERAKGNILERFSAQQFPDLHSELNLSSLELGDSALYFCASSTRQGLNTEAFFGQGTRLTVV.

This sequence joins TRBV28 and TRBJ2-1; weak D call: TRBD2 (6 bases). V was cut by 4 bases and J by 9 bases, with 22 bases left in between. Germline CDR1 MDHEN, CDR2 SYDVKM. The CDR3 is made up of 16 amino acids. CDR3: CASSSPRGRQWAEQFF. The DNA of the CDR3 is TGTGCCAGCAGTTCCCCCCGGGGGAGGCAGTGGGCTGAGCAGTTCTTC.

This clone was picked up a small number of times. The rearrangement links TRBV13 to TRBJ2-3, with 8 bases fitting TRBD2. V shed 5 bases and J 10 bases; nucleotides not matched to a gene: 2. The V gene's germline CDR1 is PRHDT and CDR2 FYEKMQ (reference sequence). The CDR3 sequence is 11 residues long. The CDR3 protein is CASSGTSAQYF. In DNA, the CDR3 is TGTGCCAGCAGCGGGACTAGTGCGCAGTATTTT.

The rearrangement uses TRBV7-2 and TRBJ1-1; D remains ambiguous. V was cut by 1 base and J by 6 bases, with 21 bases left in between. The CDR3 loop spans 17 amino acids. The germline gives CDR1 SGHTA, CDR2 FQGNSA. The CDR3: CASSLDLGFTSAAEAFF. In DNA, the CDR3 is TGTGCCAGCAGCTTAGATCTGGGCTTCACCTCCGCGGCTGAAGCTTTCTTT.